These 8 T cell receptor beta chains came from one sample sequenced in a study of cytomegalovirus exposure and HLA in healthy donors. The PCR contained 60 Vbeta and 13 Jbeta primers. Sequencing was performed with immunoSEQ multiplex PCR; in TCRdb, only in-frame clones are kept and a portion is missing. Of about 130,000 clones in the sample, approximately 80% were seen once. Sequences were obtained from PBMCs. The receptors derive from a man aged 35 to 55 in good health and CMV-seronegative.

The chain recombines TRBV30 with TRBJ1-4, with D perhaps matching TRBD1 (5 bases). The CDR3 extends over 14 amino acids. The V and J ends lost 5 bases and 6 bases respectively, with 16 bases between them. Germline CDR1 and CDR2: GTSNPN and SVGIG (reference sequence). In nucleotides, the CDR3 is TGTGCCTGGGCCCACGCACCAGGGTATGAAAAACTGTTTTTT. Its translation is CAWAHAPGYEKLFF.

V gene TRBV18 combines with J gene TRBJ1-1, with D possibly being TRBD1 (6 bases). Trimming pared 3 bases from V and 3 bases from J, leaving 17 bases between. The CDR3 sequence is 16 residues long. Germline CDR1 reads KGHSH; CDR2 reads LQKENI. This chain's CDR3 is CASSPRDNPTDTEAFF. The DNA of the CDR3 is TGTGCCAGCTCACCCCGGGACAACCCAACCGACACTGAAGCTTTCTTT. Supplemented by reference TRBV18 and TRBJ1-1, the full variable domain reads NAGVMQNPRHLVRRRGQEARLRCSPMKGHSHVYWYRQLPEEGLKFMVYLQKENIIDESGMPKERFSAEFPKEGPSILRIQQVVRGDSAAYFCASSPRDNPTDTEAFFGQGTRLTVV.

The chain recombines TRBV28 with TRBJ2-5; TRBD2 aligns across 7 bases. Germline V CDR1 and CDR2: MDHEN, SYDVKM. V trimming: 5 bases; J trimming: 3 bases; junction bases outside the gene matches: 12. This CDR3 is built from 16 residues. The CDR3 reads CASSSNAGAGEETQYF. CDR3 nucleotides: TGTGCCAGCAGTAGTAACGCGGGAGCTGGGGAAGAGACCCAGTACTTC.

The V call is TRBV6-1, the J call TRBJ2-5; D is possibly TRBD2 (5 bases). CDR1 and CDR2 from the germline V gene are MNHNS and SASEGT. With 7 bases removed from V and 6 bases from J, the gap between germline ends came to 12 bases. The CDR3 has 12 amino acids. Here the CDR3 DNA reads TGTGCCAGCAAGTCGGGGTGGCAGACCCAGTACTTC. Protein product: CASKSGWQTQYF.

This clone was observed a single time. V gene TRBV27 combines with J gene TRBJ2-6, with 10 bases fitting TRBD2. J was trimmed by 1 base and V by 1 base; bases with no gene match: 4. The CDR3 has 18 amino acids. CDR1 and CDR2 from the germline V gene are MNHEY and SMNVEV (reference sequence). CDR3: CASSLYSSGSSGANVLTF. CDR3 nucleotides: TGTGCCAGCAGTTTATATTCTAGCGGGAGTTCTGGGGCCAACGTCCTGACTTTC.

The chain recombines TRBV11-2 with TRBJ2-5; unclear D gene. V was trimmed by 4 bases and J by 6 bases, leaving 12 bases between them. The CDR3 is 13 amino acids. The germline V gene has CDR1 SGHAT and CDR2 FQNNGV. CDR3 coding DNA: TGTGCCAGCAGCTCCAATTTGCTACAGACCCAGTACTTC. Translation gives CASSSNLLQTQYF.

The gene calls are TRBV30 and TRBJ2-7; a weak D match, TRBD1 (6 bases). The CDR3 covers 15 residues. V dropped 3 bases and J dropped 0 bases, with 15 bases sitting between them. In germline, CDR1 is GTSNPN, CDR2 SVGIG (reference sequence). The DNA of the CDR3 is TGTGCCTGGAGGGGATCCGGGACAAGCTCCTACGAGCAGTACTTC. Protein: CAWRGSGTSSYEQYF.

The J gene is TRBJ2-7, the V gene TRBV6-1; 8 positions match TRBD1. There are 16 residues in the CDR3. Trimming took 1 base from V and 3 from J; bases not matched to a gene: 8. Germline V CDR1 and CDR2: MNHNS, SASEGT. The CDR3 coding sequence is TGTGCCAGCAGTGAAGGACCTTTCGGACAGGGCTACGAGCAGTACTTC. Its translation: CASSEGPFGQGYEQYF.